The 7 T cell receptor beta chains presented below share a single source sample, sequenced in a study of blood T cells in healthy people across ages. A J-beta primer mix and a sample-barcoded 5' primer were used in a second PCR of roughly 6 to 12 cycles. One entry per CDR3 protein, called by TCRdb with MiXCR from the 5' RACE reads. The sample consists of about 1.6 million distinct CDR3 sequences, roughly 32% of them appearing once. What was sequenced was blood. The receptor source for this set is a woman in her twenties or thirties in good health.

The V and J genes are TRBV6-1 and TRBJ2-5; no reliable D call. V was cut by 2 bases and J by 0 bases, with 10 bases left in between. Germline values: CDR1 MNHNS, CDR2 SASEGT. The CDR3 is 15 amino acids. The CDR3, as DNA: TGTGCCAGCAGTGAACTCACGGGTAACCAAGAGACCCAGTACTTC. Amino acid sequence: CASSELTGNQETQYF.

DNA for the CDR3: TGCAGCGTTTACAAGGGATCGACTCTCGCTGAAGCTTTCTTT. Its protein product is CSVYKGSTLAEAFF. The chain links TRBV29-1 to TRBJ1-1; D gene unclear. Trimming took 5 bases from V and 6 from J, leaving 19 bases between them. Germline loops: CDR1 SQVTM, CDR2 ANQGSEA. This CDR3 region has 14 residues.

The chain couples TRBV9 to TRBJ2-3; the D is unclear. V was trimmed by 1 base and J by 1 base, leaving 10 bases between them. Per the germline V gene, CDR1 is SGDLS and CDR2 is YYNGEE. This CDR3 region has 15 residues. The CDR3 spells CASSVWAARTDTQYF. CDR3 DNA sequence: TGTGCCAGCAGCGTATGGGCGGCACGCACAGATACGCAGTATTTT.

Comment on this clonotype: A much larger clone differs from this one at a single base, so this may be a read error. The V call is TRBV20-1, the J call TRBJ2-1; D may be TRBD2 (6 bases). Germline assignment: CDR1 DFQATT and CDR2 SNEGSKA (reference sequence). The CDR3 loop spans 14 amino acids. The CDR3 is CNASGLKVDNEQFF. The CDR3 DNA is TGCAATGCCTCGGGACTGAAAGTGGACAATGAGCAGTTCTTC.

The genes are TRBV20-1 and TRBJ2-5; D might be TRBD2 (5 bases). V was cut by 6 bases and J by 5 bases, with 28 bases left in between. Looked up from germline, CDR1 is DFQATT and CDR2 is SNEGSKA (reference sequence). This CDR3 comprises 17 residues. The CDR3 is CSATQALSSSFQETQYF. The CDR3 DNA reads TGCAGTGCCACCCAAGCCTTGTCTAGCAGTTTCCAGGAGACCCAGTACTTC.

V and J are TRBV7-8 and TRBJ2-6; TRBD1 matches at 8 bases. The CDR3 sequence is 18 residues long. With V trimmed by 5 bases and J by 0 bases, 9 bases remained unmatched. CDR1 and CDR2 (germline): SGHVS, FQNEAQ. Here the CDR3 reads CASSQRTGPFSGANVLTF. CDR3 sequence (DNA): TGTGCCAGCAGCCAACGGACAGGGCCCTTCTCTGGGGCCAACGTCCTGACTTTC.

This clonotype was counted between two and nine times. This rearrangement joins TRBV27 to TRBJ2-7; D is perhaps TRBD2 (6 bases). Germline V gene lookup returns CDR1 MNHEY and CDR2 SMNVEV (reference sequence). There are 12 residues in the CDR3. Trimming shortened V by 8 bases and J by 6 bases, and 14 bases separated the two germline ends. CDR3 region: CASGIRRVEQYF. The CDR3 DNA reads TGTGCCAGCGGTATCCGGAGGGTCGAGCAGTACTTC.